The 26 T cell receptor beta chains listed next were all sequenced from one sample in a study of shared clonotypes between healthy human individuals. Clones were read by immunoSEQ multiplex PCR, and TCRdb kept only the in-frame ones, dropping some. The data contain 450,000 to 500,000 clones, approximately 78% of them singletons. What was sequenced was PBMCs. These receptors came from a woman aged 40 to 50 in good health. Some clones in this sample may be carry-over from other donors' samples.

The V and J genes are TRBV7-2 and TRBJ1-5; D is undetermined. The ends were cut back, 5 bases at V and 0 bases at J, with 8 bases in the middle. Germline assignment: CDR1 SGHTA and CDR2 FQGNSA. The CDR3 spans 14 residues. The CDR3 DNA follows: TGTGCCAGCAGCCTATGGGGTAGCAATCAGCCCCAGCATTTT. Its translation is CASSLWGSNQPQHF.

The V and J genes are TRBV6-5 and TRBJ2-7; D possibly corresponds to TRBD1 (5 bases). Germline V gene lookup returns CDR1 MNHEY and CDR2 SVGAGI. V was clipped by 0 bases and J by 6 bases, with 9 bases between them. The CDR3 contains 13 residues. The CDR3 sequence is CASSYSRVGEQYF. The DNA for the CDR3 is TGTGCCAGCAGTTACTCCAGGGTTGGCGAGCAGTACTTC.

With respect to this clone: The junction and the germline gene differ at one end; a read error may be behind it. The J gene is TRBJ2-2, the V gene TRBV7-7; D is perhaps TRBD1 (6 bases). The germline CDR1 and CDR2 sequences are SSHAT and FNYEAQ (reference sequence). CDR3 length: 16 residues. The CDR3 region is CASSPFRGIDTGELFF. The CDR3, as DNA: TGTGCTAGCAGCCCATTTAGGGGGATCGACACCGGGGAGCTGTTTTTT.

In the case of this clone: Additional DNA sequences in this sample encode the identical CDR3. This chain connects TRBV6-5 to TRBJ1-1, with 7 positions matching TRBD1. V was pared by 6 bases and J by 0 bases, with 1 base of the junction left unmatched. The CDR3 contains 13 residues. Germline loops: CDR1 MNHEY, CDR2 SVGAGI. The CDR3 sequence is CASRDRMNTEAFF. The CDR3 DNA follows: TGTGCCAGCAGGGACAGGATGAACACTGAAGCTTTCTTT.

V usage is TRBV5-1 and J usage is TRBJ2-5; TRBD1 is a possible D gene (6 bases). This CDR3 comprises 15 residues. Looked up from germline, CDR1 is SGHRS and CDR2 is YFSETQ. V lost 1 base to trimming and J lost 3 bases, with 13 bases between them. The CDR3 coding sequence is TGCGCCAGCAGCTTGTTCTTCCAGGGGAAAGAGACCCAGTACTTC. It is translated as CASSLFFQGKETQYF.

This clone was seen only a few times. The V and J genes are TRBV4-2 and TRBJ2-5, with 7 bases lining up with TRBD1. The CDR3 has 20 residues. The germline gives CDR1 LGHNA, CDR2 YNFKEQ. V shed 0 bases, J shed 7 bases, and the junction held 23 bases outside the gene matches. CDR3 nucleotide sequence: TGTGCCAGCAGCCAAGATTTGGGAGCACCGACAGGGAGTGTCGGTTGGACCCAGTACTTC. This translates into CASSQDLGAPTGSVGWTQYF.

This chain links TRBV9 with TRBJ2-5; 9 nucleotides match TRBD2. Per the germline V gene, CDR1 is SGDLS and CDR2 is YYNGEE. This CDR3 contains 14 residues. V was clipped by 0 bases and J by 5 bases; unmatched bases: 2. The CDR3 DNA follows: TGTGCCAGCAGCGTAGTTAGCGGGAGTGAGACCCAGTACTTC. This encodes CASSVVSGSETQYF.

Details on this clone: This likely reflects a read error, since a far larger clone is one base away. This sequence joins TRBV7-9 and TRBJ2-7; TRBD1 or TRBD2 may be the D gene (5 bases each). Germline V gene data show CDR1 as SEHNR and CDR2 as FQNEAQ (reference sequence). The CDR3 has 15 residues. The CDR3, as DNA: TGTGCCGGCAGCTTAGTGGGGGTCCGCACCTACGAGCAGTACTTC. It encodes CAGSLVGVRTYEQYF. Supplemented by reference TRBV7-9 and TRBJ2-7, the full variable domain reads DTGVSQNPRHKITKRGQNVTFRCDPISEHNRLYWYRQTLGQGPEFLTYFQNEAQLEKSRLLSDRFSAERPKGSFSTLEIQRTEQGDSAMYLCAGSLVGVRTYEQYFGPGTRLTVT.

This chain links TRBV27 with TRBJ1-2; 9 nucleotides align to TRBD1. The CDR3 spans 14 residues. The germline V gene has CDR1 MNHEY and CDR2 SMNVEV (reference sequence). J was trimmed by 2 bases and V by 5 bases; bases with no gene match: 3. The DNA of the CDR3 is TGTGCCAGCAGTAAGGGACAGGGAAACTATGGCTACACCTTC. Residues: CASSKGQGNYGYTF.

This clone was observed a single time. This chain uses TRBV6-5 with TRBJ2-7, with TRBD1 matching over 7 bases. Germline loops: CDR1 MNHEY, CDR2 SVGAGI. Trimming took 5 bases from V and 3 from J; bases not matched to a gene: 7. This CDR3 has 14 amino acids. CDR3 residues: CASSLGQVDYEQYF. CDR3 sequence (DNA): TGTGCCAGCAGTCTTGGACAGGTGGACTACGAGCAGTACTTC.

V and J are TRBV4-2 and TRBJ2-7; 9 positions match TRBD2. The J segment lost 1 base and the V segment lost 3 bases, leaving 10 bases of the junction unmatched. In germline, CDR1 is LGHNA, CDR2 YNFKEQ. The CDR3 loop spans 17 amino acids. The CDR3: CASSHQAGGSSSYEQYF. CDR3 bases: TGTGCCAGCAGCCATCAAGCGGGGGGATCTAGTTCCTACGAGCAGTACTTC.

In this sample, this clone turned up once. This chain uses TRBV2 with TRBJ1-4; 8 nucleotides agree with TRBD1. Germline CDR1 and CDR2: SNHLY and FYNNEI. This CDR3 comprises 17 residues. After removal of 6 bases from V and 0 bases from J, the junction contained 9 bases not matched to a gene. The CDR3 region has the DNA TGTGCCAGCAGAGATCCGGGACAGGCTGCAACTAATGAAAAACTGTTTTTT. Translating it yields CASRDPGQAATNEKLFF.

The chain joins TRBV2 to TRBJ2-3; D may be TRBD1 or TRBD2 (8 bases each). Trimming took off 2 bases at V and 2 bases at J, with 17 bases between the two ends. The CDR3 spans 17 residues. The germline gives CDR1 SNHLY, CDR2 FYNNEI. CDR3: CASSERGGQVLTDTQYF. CDR3 DNA: TGTGCCAGCAGTGAACGGGGGGGACAGGTCCTCACAGATACGCAGTATTTT.

The chain couples TRBV15 to TRBJ2-2; the match to TRBD2 covers 13 bases. The CDR3 consists of 16 residues. Germline V gives CDR1 LNHNV, CDR2 YYDKDF (reference sequence). V was pared by 5 bases and J by 9 bases, with 9 bases of the junction left unmatched. The CDR3 nucleotides are TGTGCCACCAGCCGAAGAGGACTAGCGGGAGTCAGGGAGCTGTTTTTT. It specifies CATSRRGLAGVRELFF.

V is TRBV12-2 and J is TRBJ2-7. TRBV12-2 is a known pseudogene. The CDR3 has 19 amino acids. In nucleotides, the CDR3 is TGTGCAAGTCGCTTAGGGTCCGGTAGGGGGGTTGCCAGAATCTACGAGCAGTACTTC. This sequence encodes CASRLGSGRGVARIYEQYF.

The V call is TRBV11-2, the J call TRBJ2-7, with a possible D match to TRBD2 (6 bases). This CDR3 contains 16 residues. V was trimmed by 7 bases and J by 0 bases, leaving 19 bases between them. CDR1 and CDR2 (germline): SGHAT, FQNNGV. The CDR3 sequence is CASTFLRGRTSYEQYF. The CDR3 DNA sequence: TGTGCCAGCACCTTCTTACGGGGGAGGACCTCCTACGAGCAGTACTTC.

This chain links TRBV29-1 with TRBJ2-2; 10 bases line up with TRBD2. CDR3 size: 15 residues. Germline V gene sequence: CDR1 SQVTM, CDR2 ANQGSEA. V shed 7 bases and J 1 base; nucleotides not matched to a gene: 6. The CDR3 DNA follows: TGCAGCGCCTCGCGGACTAGCGGGAACACCGGGGAGCTGTTTTTT. Translated: CSASRTSGNTGELFF.

The rearrangement joins TRBV28 to TRBJ2-7; 10 nucleotides match TRBD1. CDR3 size: 16 residues. CDR1 is MDHEN and CDR2 is SYDVKM in the germline V gene. V lost 7 bases and J lost 1; bases outside the gene matches: 10. The CDR3 DNA sequence: TGTGCCAGCACCCTTGGGGGGACAGGGGAATCCTACGAGCAGTACTTC. Translation: CASTLGGTGESYEQYF.

This clone was seen ten or more times. The rearrangement links TRBV11-2 to TRBJ2-3; D not resolved. The length of the CDR3 is 14 residues. Per the germline V gene, CDR1 is SGHAT and CDR2 is FQNNGV. Trimming pared 2 bases from V and 2 bases from J, leaving 8 bases between. The CDR3 DNA follows: TGTGCCAGCAGCTTAACTATTAACACAGATACGCAGTATTTT. Amino acid sequence: CASSLTINTDTQYF.

The V and J genes are TRBV10-3 and TRBJ2-7; 7 nucleotides line up with TRBD1. The V segment lost 0 bases and the J segment 1 base; nucleotides outside the gene matches: 6. Germline V CDR1 and CDR2: ENHRY, SYGVKD. The CDR3 has 16 residues. CDR3 bases: TGTGCCATCAGTGAGTCTCAGGACAGGTTTTCCTACGAGCAGTACTTC. Its translation: CAISESQDRFSYEQYF.

This rearrangement joins TRBV9 to TRBJ2-7; unclear D gene. The CDR3 has 12 residues. Germline V lookup: CDR1 SGDLS, CDR2 YYNGEE. Trimming pared 3 bases from V and 3 bases from J, leaving 7 bases between. The CDR3 here is CASSARSYEQYF. The CDR3 DNA reads as TGTGCCAGCAGCGCGCGTAGCTACGAGCAGTACTTC. The variable domain in full, with the rest retrieved from reference TRBV9 and TRBJ2-7, is DSGVTQTPKHLITATGQRVTLRCSPRSGDLSVYWYQQSLDQGLQFLIQYYNGEERAKGNILERFSAQQFPDLHSELNLSSLELGDSALYFCASSARSYEQYFGPGTRLTVT.

A few counts support this clone. This chain uses TRBV7-8 with TRBJ1-2; 8 positions match TRBD1. CDR3 size: 13 residues. The germline gives CDR1 SGHVS, CDR2 FQNEAQ. V was pared by 5 bases and J by 7 bases, with 6 bases of the junction left unmatched. The CDR3, as DNA: TGTGCCAGCAGCCCCGGACAGGGAGGTGGCTACACCTTC. It translates to CASSPGQGGGYTF.

About this clone: It may be a read error: a sequence one base away is much more abundant. This sequence joins TRBV7-3 and TRBJ2-2; unclear D gene. V lost 4 bases and J lost 0, with 3 bases in between. CDR1 and CDR2 from the germline V gene are SGHTA and FQGTGA. CDR3 length equals 13 residues. The CDR3 DNA sequence: TGTGCCAGCAGCTCGACGAACACCGGGGAGCTGTTTTTT. Translation: CASSSTNTGELFF.

V and J are TRBV6-4 and TRBJ2-7; 7 positions agree with TRBD1. The CDR3 sequence is 13 residues long. Germline assignment: CDR1 MRHNA and CDR2 SNTAGT. The V and J ends lost 3 bases and 6 bases, in that order; junction bases with no gene match: 5. CDR3 in DNA: TGTGCCAGCAGTGAGGGGTACAGGGGCGAGCAGTACTTC. Amino acids: CASSEGYRGEQYF.

The chain joins TRBV29-1 to TRBJ2-7, with 7 bases matching TRBD2. Trimming cost V 3 bases and J 2 bases; bases outside gene matches: 4. This CDR3 spans 13 amino acids. Germline values: CDR1 SQVTM, CDR2 ANQGSEA. The CDR3 loop reads CSVEGDYPYEQYF. CDR3 in DNA: TGCAGCGTTGAGGGGGACTACCCCTACGAGCAGTACTTC.

The V and J genes are TRBV6-5 and TRBJ1-4, with D unresolved. Germline-derived CDR1 and CDR2 are MNHEY and SVGAGI. CDR3 size: 14 residues. V was shortened by 2 bases and J by 3 bases, with 7 bases between the two germline ends. CDR3 in amino acids: CASSYTRANEKLFF. Written as DNA, the CDR3 is TGTGCCAGCAGTTACACGAGGGCTAATGAAAAACTGTTTTTT.